Presented here are 16 T cell receptor beta chains from one specimen sequenced in a study of blood T cell repertoires in COVID-19. This table comes from immunoSEQ multiplex PCR, and its TCRdb copy is limited to in-frame clones, with some not included. The sample records some 100,000 clones, approximately 79% being singletons. The specimen was peripheral blood. These receptors all stem from a man over 45 with acute or convalescent COVID-19.

As for this clone: Given a much more abundant clone one base away, this may be a read error. This chain joins TRBV6-1 and TRBJ1-2; maybe TRBD1 (5 bases). This CDR3 is built from 14 residues. V gave up 0 bases and J gave up 2 bases, with 7 bases separating them. Looked up from germline, CDR1 is MNHNS and CDR2 is SASEGT. The CDR3: CASSEADSNYGYTF. CDR3 bases: TGTGCCAGCAGTGAAGCCGACAGCAACTATGGCTACACCTTC.

This clone is a singleton in its sample. The gene calls are TRBV19 and TRBJ2-1; D possibly corresponds to TRBD2 (5 bases). Trimming shortened V by 5 bases and J by 4 bases, and 9 bases separated the two germline ends. The CDR3 is 13 residues long. Germline loops: CDR1 LNHDA, CDR2 SQIVND (reference sequence). In DNA form, the CDR3 reads TGTGCCAGTAGTGCCGGACTTTACAATGAGCAGTTCTTC. Its translation: CASSAGLYNEQFF.

This chain links TRBV5-6 with TRBJ2-5; 8 bases match TRBD1. The trim removed 4 bases at V and 5 bases at J, leaving 7 bases unmatched. The CDR3 is 14 residues long. Germline CDR1 and CDR2: SGHDT and YYEEEE. CDR3 bases: TGTGCCAGCAGCACACTGGACAGGGTGGAGACCCAGTACTTC. This gives the protein CASSTLDRVETQYF.

The chain joins TRBV6-1 to TRBJ1-5; possible D gene TRBD1, 5 bases. V lost 1 base and J 2 bases, leaving 9 bases between the germline ends. The CDR3 loop spans 15 amino acids. CDR1 is MNHNS, CDR2 SASEGT, per germline. CDR3 amino acids: CASSEVQGRNQPQHF. The CDR3, as DNA: TGTGCCAGCAGTGAAGTCCAGGGTCGCAATCAGCCCCAGCATTTT.

This chain joins TRBV5-1 and TRBJ1-4, with 8 nucleotides matching TRBD1. The ends lost 4 bases at V and 3 bases at J; junction bases unmatched: 8. This CDR3 region has 16 residues. Germline V lookup: CDR1 SGHRS, CDR2 YFSETQ. CDR3 coding DNA: TGCGCCAGCAGCCCCGGACAGGGCCCAGCTAATGAAAAACTGTTTTTT. It yields the protein CASSPGQGPANEKLFF.

The V and J genes are TRBV1 and TRBJ2-7; the table names TRBD2, a call not compared with the DNA. TRBV1 is an annotated pseudogene. The CDR3 is 15 amino acids. The CDR3 sequence: CTSSQSGRGFDEQYF. DNA for the CDR3: TGCACCAGCAGCCAATCCGGGAGGGGTTTCGACGAGCAGTACTTC.

Only a few counts were recorded for this clone. The chain employs TRBV30 and TRBJ1-2, with D possibly TRBD1 on 5 matching bases. The germline V gene encodes CDR1 GTSNPN and CDR2 SVGIG (reference sequence). The ends were cut back, 2 bases at V and 2 bases at J, with 12 bases in the middle. The CDR3 loop spans 14 amino acids. This CDR3 reads CAWSLLGRNYGYTF. CDR3 in DNA: TGTGCCTGGAGTCTGTTGGGGCGGAACTATGGCTACACCTTC.

The chain recombines TRBV4-1 with TRBJ2-5; 9 nucleotides line up with TRBD2. The CDR3 has 16 amino acids. V was pared by 0 bases and J by 1 base, with 3 bases of the junction left unmatched. Germline assignment: CDR1 MGHRA and CDR2 YSYEKL. CDR3 sequence reads: CASSQEWRGGQETQYF. DNA of the CDR3: TGCGCCAGCAGCCAAGAATGGCGGGGGGGCCAAGAGACCCAGTACTTC.

The J gene is TRBJ1-2, the V gene TRBV27; D call uncertain. The CDR3 length is 15 residues. The germline V and J ends were trimmed by 5 bases and 4 bases, with 17 bases remaining between them. From germline, CDR1 is MNHEY and CDR2 SMNVEV (reference sequence). DNA of the CDR3: TGTGCCAGCAGTCGCCGGGGTGTGGGGTTCTATGGCTACACCTTC. It yields the protein CASSRRGVGFYGYTF.

This chain links TRBV18 with TRBJ2-2; D gene unclear. CDR3 length: 13 residues. Germline V gene data show CDR1 as KGHSH and CDR2 as LQKENI. Trimming pared 3 bases from V and 4 bases from J, leaving 6 bases between. The CDR3: CASSPIVTGELFF. CDR3 bases: TGTGCCAGCTCACCTATTGTCACCGGGGAGCTGTTTTTT.

The chain employs TRBV28 and TRBJ1-1; tentatively, D is TRBD1 (5 bases). The CDR3 runs to 14 residues. The germline V gene has CDR1 MDHEN and CDR2 SYDVKM. The ends were cut back, 3 bases at V and 1 base at J, with 9 bases in the middle. As DNA, the CDR3 is TGTGCCAGCAGTTTTAGGGGAGGGAACACTGAAGCTTTCTTT. It is translated as CASSFRGGNTEAFF.

The chain links TRBV5-5 to TRBJ2-5; weak D call: TRBD2 (5 bases). V dropped 1 base and J dropped 2 bases, with 15 bases sitting between them. Germline CDR1 reads SGHKS; CDR2 reads YYEKEE (reference sequence). The CDR3 is 16 amino acids. The CDR3 is CASSLILAGLQETQYF. The CDR3 DNA is TGTGCCAGCAGCTTGATTCTCGCGGGTTTGCAAGAGACCCAGTACTTC. Full variable domain (remainder filled in from reference TRBV5-5 and TRBJ2-5): DAGVTQSPTHLIKTRGQQVTLRCSPISGHKSVSWYQQVLGQGPQFIFQYYEKEERGRGNFPDRFSARQFPNYSSELNVNALLLGDSALYLCASSLILAGLQETQYFGPGTRLLVL.

This clone has just one count. This chain links TRBV28 with TRBJ1-2; 9 nucleotides line up with TRBD1. Trimming took 8 bases from V and 8 from J; bases not matched to a gene: 15. The CDR3 sequence is 15 residues long. Germline CDR1 MDHEN, CDR2 SYDVKM. The CDR3 nucleotides read TGTGCCAGCCAAACTCCGGGACAGGGCACGAGCGGCTACACCTTC. Its translation is CASQTPGQGTSGYTF.

This clone came up a few times. The rearrangement links TRBV15 to TRBJ2-1, with TRBD1 matching 8 bases. The CDR3 is made up of 16 amino acids. The ends lost 0 bases at V and 8 bases at J; junction bases unmatched: 9. Germline loops: CDR1 LNHNV, CDR2 YYDKDF (reference sequence). For the CDR3, the DNA is TGTGCCACCAGCAGAGATTTCTGGACAGGGACCGATGAGCAGTTCTTC. It encodes CATSRDFWTGTDEQFF.

V is TRBV28 and J is TRBJ1-5; D not resolved. Per germline, CDR1 MDHEN and CDR2 SYDVKM. This CDR3 region has 14 residues. Trimming took off 7 bases at V and 9 bases at J, with 19 bases between the two ends. CDR3 sequence: CASTPGGGRRPQHF. CDR3 DNA sequence: TGTGCCAGCACCCCAGGAGGAGGGAGGAGGCCCCAGCATTTT.

This clone was seen only a few times. The chain couples TRBV5-1 to TRBJ1-6; tentative D call: TRBD1 (6 bases). CDR1 is SGHRS, CDR2 YFSETQ, per germline. The ends were cut back, 0 bases at V and 8 bases at J, with 9 bases in the middle. This CDR3 region has 14 residues. The CDR3 sequence is CASSLDREHSPLHF. For the CDR3, the DNA is TGCGCCAGCAGCTTGGACAGGGAGCATTCACCCCTCCACTTT.